This T cell receptor (beta chain) derives from a study of PD-L1 blockade in urothelial cancer. Clones were read by immunoSEQ multiplex PCR, and TCRdb kept only the in-frame ones, dropping some. The sample yields more than 85,000 clones, approximately 91% seen once. This CDR3 is built from 16 residues. V lost 7 bases and J lost 4, with 20 bases in between. CDR1 MDHEN and CDR2 SYDVKM come from the germline V gene. This sequence originates from a woman of 80 years or more with urothelial cancer. The specimen comprised PBMCs, sampled around atezolizumab (anti-PD-L1) treatment. This chain joins TRBV28 and TRBJ1-5; D possibly corresponds to TRBD1 (6 bases). DNA of the CDR3: TGTGCCAGCACCTTGGGGGGGGCGCAGATGAATCAGCCCCAGCATTTT. Translated: CASTLGGAQMNQPQHF.